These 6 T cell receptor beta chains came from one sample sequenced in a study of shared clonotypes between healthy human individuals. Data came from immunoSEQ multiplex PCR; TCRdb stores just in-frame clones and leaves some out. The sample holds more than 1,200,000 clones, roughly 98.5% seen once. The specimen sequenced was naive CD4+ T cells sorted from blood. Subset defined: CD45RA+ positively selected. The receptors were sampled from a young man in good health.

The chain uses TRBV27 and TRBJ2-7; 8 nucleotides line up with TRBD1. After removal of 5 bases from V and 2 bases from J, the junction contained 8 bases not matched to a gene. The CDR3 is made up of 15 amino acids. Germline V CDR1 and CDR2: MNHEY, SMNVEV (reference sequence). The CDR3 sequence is CASSPLPDRAYEQYF. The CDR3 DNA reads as TGTGCCAGCAGTCCCCTCCCGGACAGGGCCTACGAGCAGTACTTC.

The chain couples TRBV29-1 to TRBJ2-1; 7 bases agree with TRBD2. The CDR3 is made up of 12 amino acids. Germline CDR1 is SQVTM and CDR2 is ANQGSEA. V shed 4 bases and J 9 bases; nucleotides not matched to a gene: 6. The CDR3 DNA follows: TGCAGCGTTGGAGGACTAGTGGTTGAGCAGTTCTTC. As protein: CSVGGLVVEQFF.

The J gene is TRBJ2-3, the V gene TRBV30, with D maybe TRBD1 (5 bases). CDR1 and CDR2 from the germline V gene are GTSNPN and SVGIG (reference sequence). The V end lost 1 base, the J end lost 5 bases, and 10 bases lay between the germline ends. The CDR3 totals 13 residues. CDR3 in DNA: TGTGCCTGGAGTGATGGGCAGGGAGATACGCAGTATTTT. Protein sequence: CAWSDGQGDTQYF.

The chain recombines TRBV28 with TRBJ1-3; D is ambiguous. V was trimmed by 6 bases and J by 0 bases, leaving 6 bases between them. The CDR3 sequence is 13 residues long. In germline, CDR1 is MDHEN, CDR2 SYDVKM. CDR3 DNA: TGTGCCAGCAGATGGTCCTCTGGAAACACCATATATTTT. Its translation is CASRWSSGNTIYF. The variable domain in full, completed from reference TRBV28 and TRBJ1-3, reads DVKVTQSSRYLVKRTGEKVFLECVQDMDHENMFWYRQDPGLGLRLIYFSYDVKMKEKGDIPEGYSVSREKKERFSLILESASTNQTSMYLCASRWSSGNTIYFGEGSWLTVV.

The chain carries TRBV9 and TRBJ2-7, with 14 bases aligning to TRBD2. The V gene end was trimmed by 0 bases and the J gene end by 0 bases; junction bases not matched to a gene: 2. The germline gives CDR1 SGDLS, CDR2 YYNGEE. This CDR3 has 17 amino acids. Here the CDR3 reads CASSVAGTSGSSYEQYF. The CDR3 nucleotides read TGTGCCAGCAGCGTAGCTGGGACTAGCGGGAGCTCCTACGAGCAGTACTTC.

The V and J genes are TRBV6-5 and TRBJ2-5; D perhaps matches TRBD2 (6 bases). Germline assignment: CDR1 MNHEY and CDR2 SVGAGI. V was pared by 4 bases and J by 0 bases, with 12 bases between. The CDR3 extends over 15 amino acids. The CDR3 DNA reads TGTGCCAGCAGTTCGTCGGGGAGGCACCAAGAGACCCAGTACTTC. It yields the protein CASSSSGRHQETQYF.